The entry that follows covers one TCR beta chain sequence. As yet, its antigen is unknown. The donors were adults (healthy and HIV-negative) with no recent acute infections or vaccinations. This sample is drawn from a study of shared clonotypes between healthy human individuals. Looking at the study overall: CD4 naive and CD4 memory each took three plates per donor, while CD8 naive took two and CD8 memory one.

V shed 7 bases and J shed 11 bases, with 14 bases lying between them. Germline assignment: CDR1 SQVTM and CDR2 ANQGSEA. This CDR3 has 10 residues. Study-level findings and limits: Having only a few donors restricted how much genetic and exposure-history diversity was captured. Generation probabilities of non-shared clonotypes were lower (relative to those shared by all four donors).

Produced via immunoSEQ multiplex PCR; TCRdb's table is partial and in-frame only. This table has about a million clones, roughly 80% appearing once. The chain employs TRBV29-1 and TRBJ1-1, with a tentative D call TRBD1 (5 bases). The sample taken for sequencing was memory CD4+ T cells sorted from blood. The sample's subset: CD45RA-negative fraction. The TCR originated in a man aged 18 to 30 in good health. Here the CDR3 reads CSGVGVEAFF. DNA of the CDR3: TGCAGCGGGGTAGGGGTAGAGGCTTTCTTT.